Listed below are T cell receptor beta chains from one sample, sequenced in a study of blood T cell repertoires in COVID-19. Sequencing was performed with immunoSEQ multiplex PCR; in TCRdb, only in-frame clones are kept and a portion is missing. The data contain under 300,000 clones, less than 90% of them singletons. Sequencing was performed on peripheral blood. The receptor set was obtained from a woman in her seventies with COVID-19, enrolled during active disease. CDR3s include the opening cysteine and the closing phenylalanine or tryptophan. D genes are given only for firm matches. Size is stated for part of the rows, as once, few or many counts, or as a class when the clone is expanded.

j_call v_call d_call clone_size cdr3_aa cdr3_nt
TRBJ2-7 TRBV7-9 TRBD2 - CASSPSGGAYEQYF TGTGCCAGCAGCCCGAGCGGGGGGGCTTACGAGCAGTACTTC
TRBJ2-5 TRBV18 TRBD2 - CASSPPLAGGETQYF TGTGCCAGCTCACCACCTCTAGCGGGGGGAGAGACCCAGTACTTC
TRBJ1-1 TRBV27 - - CASTRGAELITEAFF TGTGCCTCCACCCGGGGGGCAGAGTTGATCACTGAAGCTTTCTTT
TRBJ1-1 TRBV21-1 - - CASRGGAKLSTEAFF TGTGCCAGCAGAGGGGGGGCGAAGCTGAGCACTGAAGCTTTCTTT
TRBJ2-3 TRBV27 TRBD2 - CASSFLAGGTDTQYF TGTGCCAGCAGTTTCCTAGCGGGGGGCACAGATACGCAGTATTTT
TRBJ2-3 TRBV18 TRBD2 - CASSPYSILAGGPDTQYF TGTGCCAGCTCACCCTACTCAATCTTAGCGGGGGGCCCAGATACGCAGTATTTT
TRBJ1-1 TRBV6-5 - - CASIRIQNTEAFF TGTGCCAGCATCAGGATACAGAACACTGAAGCTTTCTTT
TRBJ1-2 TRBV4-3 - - CASSRGAGAYGYTF TGCGCCAGCAGCCGAGGGGCGGGGGCCTATGGCTACACCTTC
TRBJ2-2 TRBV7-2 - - CASSSYTGELFF TGTGCCAGCAGCTCCTACACCGGGGAGCTGTTTTTT
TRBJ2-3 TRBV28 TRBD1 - CASSFMGTGGSDTQYF TGTGCCAGCAGTTTTATGGGGACAGGGGGCTCAGATACGCAGTATTTT
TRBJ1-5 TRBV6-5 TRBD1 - CASKGQGEQPQHF TGTGCCAGCAAAGGACAGGGGGAACAGCCCCAGCATTTT
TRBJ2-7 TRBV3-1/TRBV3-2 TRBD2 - CASSSRDYSYEQYF TGTGCCAGCAGCTCAAGGGACTACTCCTACGAGCAGTACTTC
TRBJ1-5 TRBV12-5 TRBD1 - CASGWTGQSSNQPQHF TGTGCTAGTGGTTGGACAGGACAGTCTAGCAATCAGCCCCAGCATTTT
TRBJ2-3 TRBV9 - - CASSVGGRGTDTQYF TGTGCCAGCAGCGTAGGGGGGCGCGGGACAGATACGCAGTATTTT
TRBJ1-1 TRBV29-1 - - CSPHGEAGENTEAFF TGCAGCCCCCACGGCGAGGCAGGGGAGAACACTGAAGCTTTCTTT
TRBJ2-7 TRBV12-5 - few CASGPVSSDNPSYEQYF TGTGCTAGTGGCCCGGTTTCGTCGGACAACCCTTCCTACGAGCAGTACTTC
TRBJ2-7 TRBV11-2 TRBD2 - CASSFYGGAGYEQYF TGTGCCAGCAGCTTCTACGGGGGGGCCGGCTACGAGCAGTACTTC
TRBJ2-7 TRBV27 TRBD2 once CASRPGLAGEGQYF TGTGCCAGCAGGCCGGGACTAGCGGGTGAGGGGCAGTACTTC
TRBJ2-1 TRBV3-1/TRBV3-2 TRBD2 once CASSPWTSEVDEQFF TGTGCCAGCAGCCCTTGGACTAGCGAGGTTGATGAGCAGTTCTTC
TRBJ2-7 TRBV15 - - CATSRDKGWEQYF TGTGCCACCAGCAGAGATAAGGGGTGGGAGCAGTACTTC
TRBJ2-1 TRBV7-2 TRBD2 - CASSLAGTSGSYNEQFF TGTGCCAGCAGCTTAGCAGGGACTAGCGGGTCCTACAATGAGCAGTTCTTC
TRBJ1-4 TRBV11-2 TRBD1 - CASRQGQGRATNEKLFF TGTGCCAGCAGACAGGGACAGGGGAGAGCAACTAATGAAAAACTGTTTTTT
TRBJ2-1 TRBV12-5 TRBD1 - CASGGDRGRNEQFF TGTGCTAGTGGTGGGGACAGGGGTCGGAATGAGCAGTTCTTC
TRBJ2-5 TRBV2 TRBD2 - CASSEEKRGGLETQYF TGTGCCAGCAGTGAAGAGAAGCGGGGGGGCCTAGAGACCCAGTACTTC
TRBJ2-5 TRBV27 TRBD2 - CASSPLDGRGTQYF TGTGCCAGCAGTCCGCTGGACGGGAGGGGGACCCAGTACTTC
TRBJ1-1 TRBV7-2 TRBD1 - CASSLLPGQGNTEAFF TGTGCCAGCAGCTTATTGCCGGGACAGGGGAACACTGAAGCTTTCTTT
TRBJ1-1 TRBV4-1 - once CASSQDRARGNTEAFF TGCGCCAGCAGCCAAGATCGGGCCAGGGGGAACACTGAAGCTTTCTTT
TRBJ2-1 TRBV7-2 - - CASSSDRYNEQFF TGTGCCAGCAGCAGTGACAGGTACAATGAGCAGTTCTTC
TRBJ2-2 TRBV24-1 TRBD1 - CATSGTGWTGELFF TGTGCCACCAGTGGGACAGGATGGACCGGGGAGCTGTTTTTT
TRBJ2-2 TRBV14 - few CASRRDYTGELFF TGTGCCAGCAGAAGGGACTACACCGGGGAGCTGTTTTTT
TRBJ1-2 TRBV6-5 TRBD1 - CATAPTGGYGYTF TGTGCCACCGCTCCTACAGGGGGCTATGGCTACACCTTC
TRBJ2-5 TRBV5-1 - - CASSLVGGQETQYF TGCGCCAGCAGCTTGGTAGGCGGCCAAGAGACCCAGTACTTC
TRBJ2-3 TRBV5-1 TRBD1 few CASVRTGGADTQYF TGCGCCAGCGTAAGGACAGGGGGCGCAGATACGCAGTATTTT
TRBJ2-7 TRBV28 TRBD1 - CASSSGDRVIYEQYF TGTGCCAGCAGTTCCGGGGACAGGGTAATCTACGAGCAGTACTTC
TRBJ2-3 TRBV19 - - CASSTGDLSTDTQYF TGTGCCAGTAGTACGGGGGACCTCAGCACAGATACGCAGTATTTT
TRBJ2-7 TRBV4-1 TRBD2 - CASSPRVGEGQYF TGCGCCAGCAGCCCCAGGGTAGGGGAGGGGCAGTACTTC
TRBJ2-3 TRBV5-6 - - CASSLVGGGAGTDTQYF TGTGCCAGCAGCTTGGTAGGAGGGGGGGCCGGTACAGATACGCAGTATTTT
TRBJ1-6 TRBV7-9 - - CASSLAGGPPLHF TGTGCCAGCAGCTTAGCGGGGGGGCCACCCCTCCACTTT
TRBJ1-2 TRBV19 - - CASSIGQGFNYGYTF TGTGCCAGTAGTATAGGGCAGGGCTTTAACTATGGCTACACCTTC
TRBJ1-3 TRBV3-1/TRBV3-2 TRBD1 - CASSPRTGQTGNTIYF TGTGCCAGCAGCCCCCGGACAGGGCAAACTGGAAACACCATATATTTT
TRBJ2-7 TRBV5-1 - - CASSLGLEIATYEQYF TGCGCCAGCAGCTTGGGCCTAGAAATAGCCACCTACGAGCAGTACTTC
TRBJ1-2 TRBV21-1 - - CASSTSGPPGDGYTF TGTGCCAGCAGCACCAGTGGCCCCCCTGGAGATGGCTACACCTTC
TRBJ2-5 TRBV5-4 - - CASSLTGLREETQYF TGTGCCAGCAGCTTGACCGGGTTGCGAGAGGAGACCCAGTACTTC
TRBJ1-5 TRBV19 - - CASSIAGQLPYSNQPQHF TGTGCCAGTAGTATAGCAGGACAGCTACCTTATAGCAATCAGCCCCAGCATTTT
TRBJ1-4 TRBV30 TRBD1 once CAWAGQGWEKLFF TGTGCCTGGGCGGGACAGGGATGGGAAAAACTGTTTTTT
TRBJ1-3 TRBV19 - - CASSRGSSGNTIYF TGTGCCAGTAGTAGGGGCAGCTCTGGAAACACCATATATTTT
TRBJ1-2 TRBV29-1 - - CSVYRVGYTF TGCAGCGTGTACAGGGTTGGCTACACCTTC
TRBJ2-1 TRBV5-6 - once CASSIRGPYNEQFF TGTGCCAGCAGCATCCGAGGGCCTTACAATGAGCAGTTCTTC
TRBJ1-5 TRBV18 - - CASSRGQGFNQPQHF TGTGCCAGCTCACGGGGGCAAGGATTTAATCAGCCCCAGCATTTT
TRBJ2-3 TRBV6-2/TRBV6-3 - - CASSIGTSTDTQYF TGTGCCAGCAGTATCGGTACTAGCACAGATACGCAGTATTTT
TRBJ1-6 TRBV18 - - CASSPPRGTHEDSPLHF TGTGCCAGCTCACCACCCAGGGGAACTCATGAAGATTCACCCCTCCACTTT
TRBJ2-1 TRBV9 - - CASSPEEGRGRNEQFF TGTGCCAGCAGCCCCGAAGAGGGGCGGGGACGCAATGAGCAGTTCTTC
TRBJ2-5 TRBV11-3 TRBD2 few CASSLGEGTQYF TGTGCCAGCAGCTTAGGGGAGGGGACCCAGTACTTC